This T cell receptor (beta chain) was identified in a study of cytomegalovirus exposure and HLA in healthy donors. Study results and caveats: In a later analysis, most CMV-associated TCR beta chains appeared HLA-restricted. Presence/absence analyses rested on an assumption that sequencing depth was roughly uniform across donors.

PCR primers comprised 60 Vbeta and 13 Jbeta primers. The assay was immunoSEQ multiplex PCR, and TCRdb's table has in-frame clones only and misses some. The ten top clones account for roughly 1.6%, within a sample of 120,000 to 150,000 clones. With regard to this clone: Its specificity is unknown.

The CDR3 sequence is 14 residues long. CDR1 MNHEY and CDR2 SMNVEV come from the germline V gene (reference sequence). The V end was cut by 3 bases, the J end by 8 bases, with 16 bases between. The donors were healthy bone marrow donors. This chain connects TRBV27 to TRBJ1-2; D is undetermined. The sequencing sample was made of PBMCs. The TCR sequence derives from a woman aged 50 to 60 in good health and CMV-seronegative. CDR3 in DNA: TGTGCCAGCAGTTTCGCCGGAGGGAGCCACGGCTACACCTTC. It is translated as CASSFAGGSHGYTF.